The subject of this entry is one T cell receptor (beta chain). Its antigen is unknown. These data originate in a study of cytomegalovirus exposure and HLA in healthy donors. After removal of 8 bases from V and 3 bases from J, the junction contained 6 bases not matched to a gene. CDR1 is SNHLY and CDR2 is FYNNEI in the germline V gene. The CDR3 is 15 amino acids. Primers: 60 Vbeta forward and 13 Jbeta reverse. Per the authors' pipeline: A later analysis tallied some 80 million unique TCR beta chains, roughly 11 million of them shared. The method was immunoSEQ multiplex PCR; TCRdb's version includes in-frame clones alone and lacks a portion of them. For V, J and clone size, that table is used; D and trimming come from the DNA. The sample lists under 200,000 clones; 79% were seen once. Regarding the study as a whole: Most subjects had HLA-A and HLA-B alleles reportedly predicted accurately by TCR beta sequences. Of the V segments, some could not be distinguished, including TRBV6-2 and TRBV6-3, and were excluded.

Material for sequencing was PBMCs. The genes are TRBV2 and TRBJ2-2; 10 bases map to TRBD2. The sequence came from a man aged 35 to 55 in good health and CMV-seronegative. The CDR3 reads CASLGLAEYTGELFF. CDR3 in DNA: TGTGCCAGCCTCGGACTAGCGGAGTACACCGGGGAGCTGTTTTTT.